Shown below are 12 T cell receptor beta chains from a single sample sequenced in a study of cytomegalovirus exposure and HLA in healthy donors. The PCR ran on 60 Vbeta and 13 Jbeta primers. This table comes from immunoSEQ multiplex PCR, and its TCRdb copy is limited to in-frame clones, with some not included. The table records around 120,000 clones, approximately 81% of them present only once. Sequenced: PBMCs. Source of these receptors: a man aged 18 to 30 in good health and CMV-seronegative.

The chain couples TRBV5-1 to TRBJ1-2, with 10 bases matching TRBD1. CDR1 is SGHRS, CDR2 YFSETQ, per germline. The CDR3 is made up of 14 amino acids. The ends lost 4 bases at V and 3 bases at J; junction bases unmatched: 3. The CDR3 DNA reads TGCGCCAGCAGCGACAGGGGGCGCGACTATGGCTACACCTTC. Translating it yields CASSDRGRDYGYTF. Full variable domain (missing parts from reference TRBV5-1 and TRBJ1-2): KAGVTQTPRYLIKTRGQQVTLSCSPISGHRSVSWYQQTPGQGLQFLFEYFSETQRNKGNFPGRFSGRQFSNSRSEMNVSTLELGDSALYLCASSDRGRDYGYTFGSGTRLTVV.

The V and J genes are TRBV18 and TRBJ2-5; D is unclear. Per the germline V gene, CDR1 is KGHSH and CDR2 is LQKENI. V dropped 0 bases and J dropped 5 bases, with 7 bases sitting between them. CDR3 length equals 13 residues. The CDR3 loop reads CASSPPAGETQYF. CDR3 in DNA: TGTGCCAGCTCACCACCGGCTGGCGAGACCCAGTACTTC.

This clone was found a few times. The CDR3 is CASSGGLAGAYEQFF. The CDR3 DNA is TGTGCCAGCAGCGGGGGGCTAGCGGGAGCCTATGAGCAGTTCTTC. The V call is TRBV9, the J call TRBJ2-1; TRBD2 matches 10 bases. The length of the CDR3 is 15 residues. The J segment lost 8 bases and the V segment lost 3 bases, leaving 8 bases of the junction unmatched. The germline CDR1 and CDR2 sequences are SGDLS and YYNGEE.

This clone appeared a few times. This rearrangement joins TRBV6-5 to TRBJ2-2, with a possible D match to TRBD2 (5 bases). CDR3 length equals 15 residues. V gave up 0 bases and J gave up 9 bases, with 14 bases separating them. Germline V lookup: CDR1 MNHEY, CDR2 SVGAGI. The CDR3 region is CASSYSRVTFRELFF. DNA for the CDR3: TGTGCCAGCAGTTACTCGAGGGTTACGTTCAGGGAGCTGTTTTTT.

The CDR3 reads CASSLRTGERNSPLHF. The DNA of the CDR3 is TGCGCCAGCAGCTTAAGGACAGGGGAGAGAAATTCACCCCTCCACTTT. This sequence joins TRBV5-1 and TRBJ1-6; 9 bases match TRBD1. Losses at the gene ends were 2 bases for V and 7 bases for J; bases not matched to a gene: 7. The CDR3 runs 16 residues. Germline V lookup: CDR1 SGHRS, CDR2 YFSETQ.

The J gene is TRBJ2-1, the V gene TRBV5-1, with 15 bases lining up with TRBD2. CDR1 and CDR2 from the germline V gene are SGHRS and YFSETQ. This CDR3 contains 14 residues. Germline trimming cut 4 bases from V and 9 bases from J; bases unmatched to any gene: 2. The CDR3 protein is CASSGLAGGSEQFF. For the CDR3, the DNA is TGCGCCAGCAGCGGACTAGCGGGAGGGAGTGAGCAGTTCTTC.

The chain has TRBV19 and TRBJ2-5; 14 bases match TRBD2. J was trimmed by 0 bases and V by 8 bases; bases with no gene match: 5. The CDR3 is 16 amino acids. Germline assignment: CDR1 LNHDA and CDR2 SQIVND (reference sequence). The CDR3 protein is CASAGTSGSYQETQYF. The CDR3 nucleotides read TGTGCCAGTGCCGGGACTAGCGGGAGCTACCAAGAGACCCAGTACTTC. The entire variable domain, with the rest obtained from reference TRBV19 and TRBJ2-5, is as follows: DGGITQSPKYLFRKEGQNVTLSCEQNLNHDAMYWYRQDPGQGLRLIYYSQIVNDFQKGDIAEGYSVSREKKESFPLTVTSAQKNPTAFYLCASAGTSGSYQETQYFGPGTRLLVL.

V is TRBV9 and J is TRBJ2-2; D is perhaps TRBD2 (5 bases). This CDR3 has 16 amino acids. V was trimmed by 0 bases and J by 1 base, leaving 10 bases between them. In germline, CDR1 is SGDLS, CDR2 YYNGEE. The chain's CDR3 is CASSVGGRRNTGELFF. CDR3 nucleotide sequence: TGTGCCAGCAGCGTAGGCGGGCGGAGGAACACCGGGGAGCTGTTTTTT. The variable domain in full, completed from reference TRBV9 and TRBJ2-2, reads DSGVTQTPKHLITATGQRVTLRCSPRSGDLSVYWYQQSLDQGLQFLIQYYNGEERAKGNILERFSAQQFPDLHSELNLSSLELGDSALYFCASSVGGRRNTGELFFGEGSRLTVL.

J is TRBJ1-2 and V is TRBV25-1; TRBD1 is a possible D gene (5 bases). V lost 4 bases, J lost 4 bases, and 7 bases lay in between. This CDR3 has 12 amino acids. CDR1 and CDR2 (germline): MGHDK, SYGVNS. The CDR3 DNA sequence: TGTGCCAGCAGTGGCAGGGTCTATGGCTACACCTTC. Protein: CASSGRVYGYTF.

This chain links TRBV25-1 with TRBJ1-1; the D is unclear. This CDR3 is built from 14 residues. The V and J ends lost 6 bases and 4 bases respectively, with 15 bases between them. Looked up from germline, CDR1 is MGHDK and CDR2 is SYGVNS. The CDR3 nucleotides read TGTGCCAGCAGGGGCATCATCGGAGGCACTGAAGCTTTCTTT. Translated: CASRGIIGGTEAFF.

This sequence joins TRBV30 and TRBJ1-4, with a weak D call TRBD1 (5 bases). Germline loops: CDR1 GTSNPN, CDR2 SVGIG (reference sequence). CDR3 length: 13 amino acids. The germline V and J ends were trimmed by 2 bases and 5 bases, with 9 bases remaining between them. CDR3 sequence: CAWSSGPNEKLFF. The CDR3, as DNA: TGTGCCTGGAGTTCAGGGCCCAATGAAAAACTGTTTTTT.

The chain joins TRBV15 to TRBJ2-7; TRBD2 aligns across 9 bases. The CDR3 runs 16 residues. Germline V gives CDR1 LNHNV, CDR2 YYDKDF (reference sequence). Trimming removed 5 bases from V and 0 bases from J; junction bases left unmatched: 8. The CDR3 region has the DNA TGTGCCACCAGCGGAGTACTGACTAGCGGCTCCTACGAGCAGTACTTC. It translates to CATSGVLTSGSYEQYF.